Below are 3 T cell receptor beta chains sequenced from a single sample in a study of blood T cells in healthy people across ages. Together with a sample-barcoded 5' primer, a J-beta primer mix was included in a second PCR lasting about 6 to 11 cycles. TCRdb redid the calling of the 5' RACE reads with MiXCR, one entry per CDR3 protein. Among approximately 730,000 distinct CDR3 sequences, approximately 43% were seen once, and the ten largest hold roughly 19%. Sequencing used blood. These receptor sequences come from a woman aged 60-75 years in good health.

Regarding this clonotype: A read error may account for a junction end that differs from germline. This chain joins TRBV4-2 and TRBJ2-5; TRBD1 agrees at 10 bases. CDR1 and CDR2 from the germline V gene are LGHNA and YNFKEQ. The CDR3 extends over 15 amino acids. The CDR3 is CASGQDRTGGETQYF. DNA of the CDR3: TGTGCCAGCGGCCAAGATCGGACAGGGGGAGAGACCCAGTACTTC.

The CDR3 coding sequence is TGTGCCAGCAGCCGCAGCCTAGCGGTAAACACCGGGGAGCTGTTTTTT. This encodes CASSRSLAVNTGELFF. The rearrangement uses TRBV3-1 and TRBJ2-2, with TRBD2 matching over 7 bases. CDR3 length: 16 residues. With V trimmed by 4 bases and J by 2 bases, 7 bases remained unmatched. Germline CDR1 and CDR2: LGHDT and YNNKEL (reference sequence).

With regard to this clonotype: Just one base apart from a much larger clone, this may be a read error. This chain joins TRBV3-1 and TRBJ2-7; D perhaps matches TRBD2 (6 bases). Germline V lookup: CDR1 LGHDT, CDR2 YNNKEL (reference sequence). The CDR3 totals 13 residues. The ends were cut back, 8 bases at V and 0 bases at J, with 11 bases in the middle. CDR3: CASRDWSSYEQYF. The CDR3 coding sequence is TGTGCCAGCCGGGACTGGAGCTCCTACGAGCAGTACTTC.